Here is one TCR beta chain with its context. This entry comes from a study of blood T cell repertoires in COVID-19. Clones were read by immunoSEQ multiplex PCR, and TCRdb kept only the in-frame ones, dropping some. The sample includes about 240,000 clones, roughly nine tenths of them seen just once. The V and J ends lost 6 bases and 2 bases respectively, with 17 bases between them. This CDR3 region has 15 residues. CDR1 and CDR2 (germline): MNHEY, SVGEGT. The chain recombines TRBV6-2 or TRBV6-3 with TRBJ2-7, with D maybe TRBD1 (6 bases). Source material: peripheral blood. The clonotype originates from a man aged 55 to 69 with acute or convalescent COVID-19. The chain's CDR3 is CASSSGTNPPYEQYF. DNA for the CDR3: TGTGCCAGCAGCTCCGGGACAAATCCCCCCTACGAGCAGTACTTC.